These 14 T cell receptor beta chains were sequenced from one sample in a study of cytomegalovirus exposure and HLA in healthy donors (dated by TCRdb to 2016 to 2017). The method behind the library was the immunoSEQ multiplex PCR assay. TCRdb mirrors the immuneACCESS table, restricted to in-frame sequences. Some clones are absent from its copies; in checked studies, under half trace to an unresolved V gene, and the reason for the others is unknown. Present in this sample are about 150,000 clones, about 82% of which were seen just once. 2.1% of the sample is held by the ten biggest clonotypes. The sample taken for sequencing was PBMCs. These receptors were collected from a human donor in good health.

The rearrangement joins TRBV9 to TRBJ1-6, with unresolved D. The CDR3 has 15 residues. V was shortened by 0 bases and J by 8 bases, with 12 bases between the two germline ends. The germline V gene encodes CDR1 SGDLS and CDR2 YYNGEE. CDR3 sequence reads: CASSVDGVAHSPLHF. The CDR3 coding sequence is TGTGCCAGCAGCGTAGATGGAGTTGCCCATTCACCCCTCCACTTT.

V is TRBV6-5 and J is TRBJ1-2; a weak D match, TRBD1 (6 bases). The V end lost 10 bases, the J end lost 2 bases, and 14 bases lay between the germline ends. In germline, CDR1 is MNHEY, CDR2 SVGAGI. This CDR3 region has 13 residues. The CDR3 coding sequence is TGTGCCACGTACAGGGAGAAAAACTATGGCTACACCTTC. It encodes CATYREKNYGYTF.

The V call is TRBV4-1, the J call TRBJ2-7; 10 bases align to TRBD1. This CDR3 is built from 16 residues. J was trimmed by 4 bases and V by 4 bases; bases with no gene match: 10. Germline assignment: CDR1 MGHRA and CDR2 YSYEKL. The CDR3 nucleotides read TGCGCCAGCAGCCCACAAATGGGACAGGGGATTTACGAGCAGTACTTC. Its protein is CASSPQMGQGIYEQYF.

The V gene is TRBV27, the J gene TRBJ2-3, with TRBD2 matching 7 bases. V shed 4 bases, J shed 8 bases, and the junction held 3 bases outside the gene matches. CDR1 and CDR2 from the germline V gene are MNHEY and SMNVEV (reference sequence). The CDR3 length is 12 residues. The CDR3 sequence: CASSSQRGTQYF. The CDR3 bases are TGTGCCAGCAGTTCCCAGCGGGGTACGCAGTATTTT.

The genes are TRBV7-6 and TRBJ2-3, with 13 bases identical to TRBD2. Trimming removed 5 bases from V and 7 bases from J; junction bases left unmatched: 6. Germline V gives CDR1 SGHVS, CDR2 FNYEAQ. This CDR3 spans 15 amino acids. Here the CDR3 reads CASSPRTSGGYTQYF. In DNA, the CDR3 is TGTGCCAGCAGCCCGCGGACTAGCGGGGGATATACGCAGTATTTT. Based on the CDR3 plus reference TRBV7-6 and TRBJ2-3, the full variable domain is GAGVSQSPRYKVTKRGQDVALRCDPISGHVSLYWYRQALGQGPEFLTYFNYEAQQDKSGLPNDRFSAERPEGSISTLTIQRTEQRDSAMYRCASSPRTSGGYTQYFGPGTRLTVL.

This clone has just one count. This rearrangement joins TRBV30 to TRBJ2-7; TRBD1 agrees at 10 bases. Germline values: CDR1 GTSNPN, CDR2 SVGIG (reference sequence). This CDR3 has 14 residues. Trimming at V came to 1 base and at J to 4 bases, leaving 4 bases not matched to a gene. The CDR3 nucleotides read TGTGCCTGGAGTGCCGGGACAGGGGATTACGAGCAGTACTTC. It yields the protein CAWSAGTGDYEQYF.

This sequence joins TRBV7-9 and TRBJ2-1; possible D gene TRBD2, 6 bases. The V gene's germline CDR1 is SEHNR and CDR2 FQNEAQ (reference sequence). V lost 3 bases and J lost 9, with 12 bases in between. The CDR3 extends over 13 amino acids. The CDR3 sequence is CASSLGGRGEQFF. The CDR3 nucleotides read TGTGCCAGCAGCTTGGGGGGAAGGGGTGAGCAGTTCTTC.

This CDR3 is CAISEEGQIGTEAFF. Here the CDR3 DNA reads TGTGCCATCAGTGAGGAGGGACAAATCGGGACTGAAGCTTTCTTT. The V and J genes are TRBV10-3 and TRBJ1-1; TRBD1 might be the D (6 bases). CDR3 length: 15 amino acids. Trimming pared 2 bases from V and 5 bases from J, leaving 15 bases between. The germline V gene encodes CDR1 ENHRY and CDR2 SYGVKD.

CDR3 in amino acids: CASSPDIQARPRQYF. The CDR3 region has the DNA TGCGCCAGCAGCCCCGACATTCAGGCTCGCCCGCGGCAGTACTTC. V is TRBV10-1 and J is TRBJ2-7; D is undetermined. Trimming cost V 6 bases and J 9 bases, with 24 bases left between them. Germline assignment: CDR1 WNHNN and CDR2 SYGVQD (reference sequence). There are 15 residues in the CDR3.

This clone was found once. This sequence joins TRBV11-3 and TRBJ2-1; D remains unclear. The CDR3 extends over 12 amino acids. The ends were cut back, 4 bases at V and 8 bases at J, with 9 bases in the middle. The germline gives CDR1 SGHNT, CDR2 YENEEA. The CDR3 is CASSSSGYEQFF. The DNA for the CDR3 is TGTGCCAGCAGCTCCTCCGGGTATGAGCAGTTCTTC.

The chain recombines TRBV6-6 with TRBJ2-2; a possible D gene is TRBD1 (5 bases). Germline lookup yields CDR1 MNHNY and CDR2 SVGAGI (reference sequence). This CDR3 comprises 16 residues. V was pared by 0 bases and J by 1 base, with 9 bases between. The DNA for the CDR3 is TGTGCCAGCAGTTACTCCGCTGACAGGAACACCGGGGAGCTGTTTTTT. This gives the protein CASSYSADRNTGELFF.

V usage is TRBV6-6 and J usage is TRBJ2-5, with 10 nucleotides matching TRBD1. The germline gives CDR1 MNHNY, CDR2 SVGAGI (reference sequence). V lost 6 bases, J lost 0 bases, and 7 bases stayed unmatched. This CDR3 contains 16 residues. CDR3 sequence: CASRWTGGPYQETQYF. The CDR3 coding sequence is TGTGCCAGCAGGTGGACAGGGGGTCCTTACCAAGAGACCCAGTACTTC.

This chain uses TRBV10-3 with TRBJ2-7; a weak D match, TRBD2 (5 bases). Trimming left V 4 bases short and J 2 bases short, with 12 bases between. There are 14 residues in the CDR3. Germline V gene data show CDR1 as ENHRY and CDR2 as SYGVKD. The CDR3 region has the DNA TGTGCCATCAGTGCGGGGAACGGAGCCTACGAGCAGTACTTC. Its translation is CAISAGNGAYEQYF.

This rearrangement joins TRBV5-1 to TRBJ1-1; D gene uncertain. Trimming took off 4 bases at V and 1 base at J, with 11 bases between the two ends. Germline CDR1 is SGHRS and CDR2 is YFSETQ. The CDR3 contains 14 residues. CDR3 sequence: CASSQGGTNTEAFF. CDR3 sequence (DNA): TGCGCCAGCAGCCAAGGAGGCACGAACACTGAAGCTTTCTTT.